The 28 T cell receptor beta chains listed next were all sequenced from one sample in a study of T-cell reconstitution after alpha-beta-depleted transplantation in children. Unique molecular identifiers were incorporated during preparation of the TCRbeta library. TCRdb processed the PCR reads anew with MiXCR; each CDR3 protein has one entry. This sample has about 900,000 distinct CDR3 sequences; around 30% occur once, and the top ten carry roughly 28%. This specimen consisted of PBMCs, mostly from graft donor cells, obtained 360 days after TCRalphabeta/CD19-depleted stem cell transplant. Receptors originate from a boy under three years old who had a stem cell transplant for SCID, so the T cells may come from the graft donor.

The chain links TRBV4-1 to TRBJ2-3, with TRBD2 matching 7 bases. V gave up 9 bases and J gave up 0 bases; unmatched junction bases: 12. The CDR3 covers 16 residues. CDR1 is MGHRA and CDR2 is YSYEKL in the germline V gene. The CDR3 DNA is TGCGCCAGTAGAGAGCGGGGACTTACTAGCACAGATACGCAGTATTTT. Encoded protein: CASRERGLTSTDTQYF.

V gene TRBV20-1 combines with J gene TRBJ2-1; tentatively, D is TRBD2 (7 bases). V was pared by 3 bases and J by 9 bases, with 21 bases between. Germline V CDR1 and CDR2: DFQATT, SNEGSKA (reference sequence). The CDR3 is 15 residues long. The DNA of the CDR3 is TGCAGTGCTAGTGGGTGGGGGGGCCTGTGGGGTGAGCAGTTCTTC. It yields the protein CSASGWGGLWGEQFF.

The CDR3 region has the DNA TGTGCCACCACCTTTGGAGCAACTGGAAACACCATATATTTT. It is translated as CATTFGATGNTIYF. The chain recombines TRBV12-3 or TRBV12-4 with TRBJ1-3; D not resolved. The CDR3 totals 14 residues. V dropped 10 bases and J dropped 2 bases, with 15 bases sitting between them.

This clonotype has more than one count but fewer than ten. The rearrangement uses TRBV25-1 and TRBJ1-1; no definite D call. This CDR3 contains 15 residues. The germline CDR1 and CDR2 sequences are MGHDK and SYGVNS. V was trimmed by 0 bases and J by 4 bases, leaving 12 bases between them. The CDR3 loop reads CASSEYGVGSTEAFF. The CDR3 bases are TGTGCCAGCAGTGAATACGGGGTCGGGAGCACTGAAGCTTTCTTT.

This clonotype has a handful of counts. The chain has TRBV12-3 or TRBV12-4 and TRBJ2-3, with 11 bases aligning to TRBD1. V lost 6 bases, J lost 8 bases, and 10 bases stayed unmatched. The CDR3 is made up of 15 amino acids. The CDR3 DNA is TGTGCCAGCAGCGGACAGGGGGCAGGAGGGAGTACGCAGTATTTT. Protein sequence: CASSGQGAGGSTQYF.

The V call is TRBV4-3, the J call TRBJ1-6, with D maybe TRBD1 (5 bases). The V gene's germline CDR1 is LGHNA and CDR2 YSLEER. Trimming left V 4 bases short and J 5 bases short, with 15 bases between. The CDR3 consists of 16 residues. The CDR3 sequence: CASSPAQGYDNSPLHF. The CDR3 nucleotides read TGCGCCAGCAGCCCGGCGCAGGGATATGATAATTCACCCCTCCACTTT.

This chain uses TRBV7-2 with TRBJ2-3, with a tentative D call TRBD1 (5 bases). The CDR3 contains 15 residues. V was trimmed by 4 bases and J by 3 bases, leaving 14 bases between them. Per germline, CDR1 SGHTA and CDR2 FQGNSA. The CDR3 nucleotides read TGTGCCAGCAGCTCCAGGGTGATGGGGACAGATACGCAGTATTTT. It yields the protein CASSSRVMGTDTQYF. Full variable domain (remainder filled in from reference TRBV7-2 and TRBJ2-3): GAGVSQSPSNKVTEKGKDVELRCDPISGHTALYWYRQSLGQGLEFLIYFQGNSAPDKSGLPSDRFSAERTGGSVSTLTIQRTQQEDSAVYLCASSSRVMGTDTQYFGPGTRLTVL.

In its sample, this clonotype was seen a few times. V is TRBV6-1 and J is TRBJ2-7; 7 positions agree with TRBD1. The CDR3 runs 14 residues. After removal of 5 bases from V and 0 bases from J, the junction contained 4 bases not matched to a gene. The germline CDR1 and CDR2 sequences are MNHNS and SASEGT. The CDR3 spells CASSRDSNSYEQYF. In DNA, the CDR3 is TGTGCCAGCAGTAGGGACAGCAACTCCTACGAGCAGTACTTC.

In this sample, this clonotype turned up a few times. The J gene is TRBJ2-7, the V gene TRBV5-1, with D tentatively TRBD2 (7 bases). This CDR3 is 17 amino acids long. The germline V gene has CDR1 SGHRS and CDR2 YFSETQ. V lost 3 bases, J lost 0 bases, and 19 bases lay in between. The CDR3 coding sequence is TGCGCCAGCAGCTCCCTCGGGGGGACACCAAACTCCTACGAGCAGTACTTC. This gives the protein CASSSLGGTPNSYEQYF.

This clonotype was seen more than once but under ten times. V usage is TRBV5-1 and J usage is TRBJ2-1, with D possibly called TRBD1 or TRBD2 (5 bases each). Germline V CDR1 and CDR2: SGHRS, YFSETQ. V dropped 3 bases and J dropped 4 bases, with 8 bases sitting between them. This CDR3 has 13 amino acids. The CDR3 here is CASSSGRYNEQFF. The CDR3 DNA follows: TGCGCCAGCAGCTCGGGGCGTTACAATGAGCAGTTCTTC.

This rearrangement joins TRBV12-3 or TRBV12-4 to TRBJ1-3; D unresolved. V lost 5 bases, J lost 8 bases, and 13 bases lay in between. The CDR3 is made up of 13 amino acids. In DNA, the CDR3 is TGTGCCAGCAGTCGGAGCATCGGAGACACCATATATTTT. Its translation is CASSRSIGDTIYF.

CDR3 amino acids: CASSLLSSISYNEQFF. CDR3 in DNA: TGCGCCAGCAGCTTGCTTTCTAGCATTTCCTACAATGAGCAGTTCTTC. The V call is TRBV5-1, the J call TRBJ2-1; possible D gene TRBD2, 5 bases. CDR1 is SGHRS, CDR2 YFSETQ, per germline. The CDR3 runs 16 residues. Trimming took 1 base from V and 1 from J, leaving 12 bases between them. The full variable domain, completed using reference TRBV5-1 and TRBJ2-1, is KAGVTQTPRYLIKTRGQQVTLSCSPISGHRSVSWYQQTPGQGLQFLFEYFSETQRNKGNFPGRFSGRQFSNSRSEMNVSTLELGDSALYLCASSLLSSISYNEQFFGPGTRLTVL.

V usage is TRBV28 and J usage is TRBJ1-2; the match to TRBD1 covers 11 bases. Trimming removed 5 bases from V and 7 bases from J; junction bases left unmatched: 9. Germline CDR1 is MDHEN and CDR2 is SYDVKM. There are 15 residues in the CDR3. This CDR3 reads CASSTRTGGPSGYTF. As DNA, the CDR3 is TGTGCCAGCAGTACCCGGACAGGGGGCCCAAGTGGCTACACCTTC.

The J gene is TRBJ1-4, the V gene TRBV12-3 or TRBV12-4; 7 nucleotides line up with TRBD1. With 6 bases clipped from V and 11 bases from J, the junction kept 27 bases outside the gene matches. The length of the CDR3 is 19 residues. The CDR3 nucleotides read TGTGCCAGCAGCACCCCGCGGGACAGCAAACCGGAGGTCGGACGGAAACTGTTTTTT. It yields the protein CASSTPRDSKPEVGRKLFF.

V usage is TRBV11-2 and J usage is TRBJ2-5; D ambiguous. Germline CDR1 reads SGHAT; CDR2 reads FQNNGV. The V end was cut by 4 bases, the J end by 5 bases, with 26 bases between. The CDR3 runs 18 residues. CDR3 sequence (DNA): TGTGCCAGCAGCTACCTCTTGGGTTGGTTCGAGTTGGACGAGACCCAGTACTTC. It yields the protein CASSYLLGWFELDETQYF.

This clonotype was seen a handful of times. V gene TRBV9 combines with J gene TRBJ2-3; TRBD1 is a possible D gene (5 bases). V lost 3 bases and J 4 bases, leaving 15 bases between the germline ends. The CDR3 sequence is 15 residues long. Looked up from germline, CDR1 is SGDLS and CDR2 is YYNGEE. In nucleotides, the CDR3 is TGTGCCAGCAGCGCCGACAGAGGATATGCAGATACGCAGTATTTT. This gives the protein CASSADRGYADTQYF.

This clonotype was counted between two and nine times. This rearrangement joins TRBV24-1 to TRBJ2-7; D unclear. Germline values: CDR1 KGHDR, CDR2 SFDVKD. This CDR3 comprises 16 residues. The V end lost 0 bases, the J end lost 4 bases, and 15 bases lay between the germline ends. DNA for the CDR3: TGTGCCACCAGTGATTTGAGACCTACCCTTACGTACGAGCAGTACTTC. Translated: CATSDLRPTLTYEQYF.

This clonotype has more than one count but fewer than ten. V usage is TRBV20-1 and J usage is TRBJ2-4, with D perhaps TRBD2 (6 bases). Germline V gives CDR1 DFQATT, CDR2 SNEGSKA (reference sequence). The CDR3 covers 14 residues. The CDR3 DNA sequence: TGCAGCCCGGGCTCTTTGAGGACTTTGGTGGGGACTTACTTC. Protein sequence: CSPGSLRTLVGTYF.

This sequence joins TRBV6-5 and TRBJ1-2; TRBD1 might be the D (5 bases). The CDR3 contains 15 residues. The germline V gene encodes CDR1 MNHEY and CDR2 SVGAGI. The germline V and J ends were trimmed by 2 bases and 7 bases, with 17 bases remaining between them. The CDR3 DNA reads TGTGCCAGCAGTTACCTTAGGGGCGGGGGTAGTGGCTACACCTTC. It specifies CASSYLRGGGSGYTF.

This clonotype turned up a few times. J is TRBJ2-1 and V is TRBV4-1; D is undetermined. CDR1 and CDR2 (germline): MGHRA, YSYEKL. Trimming cost V 0 bases and J 0 bases, with 3 bases left between them. This CDR3 contains 14 residues. The CDR3 coding sequence is TGCGCCAGCAGCCAAGAAGGCTCCTACAATGAGCAGTTCTTC. This encodes CASSQEGSYNEQFF.

V gene TRBV4-1 combines with J gene TRBJ1-1, with a tentative D call TRBD1 (5 bases). Trimming took off 2 bases at V and 6 bases at J, with 16 bases between the two ends. The CDR3 is 15 residues long. Looked up from germline, CDR1 is MGHRA and CDR2 is YSYEKL. CDR3 sequence (DNA): TGCGCCAGCAGCCAACGGAGGGGTTCCTCTCCTGAAGCTTTCTTT. Translation gives CASSQRRGSSPEAFF.

The genes are TRBV9 and TRBJ2-1, with D maybe TRBD2 (6 bases). The V end lost 3 bases, the J end lost 9 bases, and 19 bases lay between the germline ends. The CDR3 is made up of 15 amino acids. The V gene's germline CDR1 is SGDLS and CDR2 YYNGEE. CDR3 loop: CASSGLATPPPEQFF. The CDR3, as DNA: TGTGCCAGCAGCGGCCTAGCGACTCCCCCGCCTGAGCAGTTCTTC.

This clonotype was seen only once. The V gene is TRBV18, the J gene TRBJ2-3; 8 nucleotides match TRBD1. The germline CDR1 and CDR2 sequences are KGHSH and LQKENI. The CDR3 runs to 17 residues. V dropped 4 bases and J dropped 5; count of bases not matched to a gene: 14. CDR3 region: CASSRLPETGVIDTQYF. The DNA of the CDR3 is TGTGCCAGCTCACGCCTCCCCGAGACAGGGGTCATAGATACGCAGTATTTT.

The genes are TRBV2 and TRBJ1-4; D not resolved. V was trimmed by 10 bases and J by 8 bases, leaving 17 bases between them. The germline V gene encodes CDR1 SNHLY and CDR2 FYNNEI. The CDR3 runs to 13 residues. The CDR3 protein is CAICVDLFEKLFF. CDR3 nucleotides: TGTGCCATCTGTGTGGACCTTTTCGAAAAACTGTTTTTT.

This clonotype was detected a few times. The chain carries TRBV20-1 and TRBJ2-7, with 14 bases fitting TRBD2. The CDR3 covers 21 residues. Germline lookup yields CDR1 DFQATT and CDR2 SNEGSKA (reference sequence). J was trimmed by 2 bases and V by 1 base; bases with no gene match: 19. CDR3 DNA sequence: TGCAGTGCTAGAGTGGCGTGGGATCTTGGGACTAGCGGGGGCTCACCCTACGAGCAGTACTTC. Residues: CSARVAWDLGTSGGSPYEQYF.

This clonotype was seen only a few times. The J gene is TRBJ2-3, the V gene TRBV20-1, with 8 bases lining up with TRBD2. V dropped 6 bases and J dropped 3; count of bases not matched to a gene: 8. This CDR3 contains 14 residues. Germline CDR1 reads DFQATT; CDR2 reads SNEGSKA (reference sequence). This CDR3 reads CSASLGLGTDTQYF. DNA for the CDR3: TGCAGTGCCTCTCTGGGACTAGGGACAGATACGCAGTATTTT.

This clonotype was picked up a small number of times. V and J are TRBV28 and TRBJ1-2, with D possibly TRBD1 on 5 matching bases. With 6 bases removed from V and 7 bases from J, the gap between germline ends came to 12 bases. Germline-derived CDR1 and CDR2 are MDHEN and SYDVKM. The CDR3 extends over 12 amino acids. CDR3 amino acids: CASRIGHSGYTF. CDR3 DNA sequence: TGTGCCAGCAGAATAGGACACTCTGGCTACACCTTC.

V gene TRBV14 combines with J gene TRBJ2-2, with D perhaps matching TRBD1 (6 bases). The CDR3 extends over 20 amino acids. Trimming took 0 bases from V and 1 from J, leaving 21 bases between them. CDR1 is SGHDN and CDR2 is FVKESK in the germline V gene. The CDR3 DNA reads as TGTGCCAGCAGCCAAGAATTGCAATATAGGGACACCCGGAACACCGGGGAGCTGTTTTTT. Protein sequence: CASSQELQYRDTRNTGELFF.